The 25 T cell receptor beta chains in this list originate from one sample, sequenced in a study of control samples from healthy donors and cancer patients (dated by TCRdb to 2018 to 2021). The library came from the immunoSEQ multiplex PCR assay. TCRdb limited this immuneACCESS table to in-frame rearrangements with V and J called. A share of clones is missing; checked studies link under half to unresolved V genes, and the rest is unexplained. The sample has some 66,000 clones on record, 65% to 90% of them singletons. The top ten clones comprise 5% to 6.5% of the sample. Sequenced: blood. The source is a man aged 40-49 years in good health.

The chain combines TRBV3-1 (or the pseudogene TRBV3-2) with TRBJ1-6, with TRBD1 matching over 8 bases. CDR3 length: 14 amino acids. V lost 1 base and J lost 7; bases outside the gene matches: 0. Looked up from germline, CDR1 is LGHDT and CDR2 is YNNKEL (reference sequence). CDR3 loop: CASSQGDRNSPLHF. DNA for the CDR3: TGTGCCAGCAGCCAAGGGGACAGGAATTCACCCCTCCACTTT.

The chain combines TRBV5-1 with TRBJ2-1, with D perhaps matching TRBD1 (5 bases). V lost 1 base, J lost 6 bases, and 11 bases lay in between. Germline assignment: CDR1 SGHRS and CDR2 YFSETQ. This CDR3 region has 14 residues. CDR3 sequence: CASSLSGASNEQFF. CDR3 coding DNA: TGCGCCAGCAGCTTGTCTGGGGCGAGCAATGAGCAGTTCTTC.

The chain combines TRBV6-5 with TRBJ2-5, with a weak D call TRBD2 (5 bases). Germline V gene data show CDR1 as MNHEY and CDR2 as SVGAGI. The CDR3 is made up of 13 amino acids. Trimming shortened V by 6 bases and J by 2 bases, and 10 bases separated the two germline ends. In DNA, the CDR3 is TGTGCCAGCAGGACGGGGATACAAGAGACCCAGTACTTC. This encodes CASRTGIQETQYF.

The CDR3 sequence is CASSLGTAYGYTF. The CDR3 DNA follows: TGTGCCAGCAGCTTGGGGACAGCCTATGGCTACACCTTC. V is TRBV5-4 and J is TRBJ1-2, with a tentative D call TRBD1 (6 bases). CDR3 size: 13 residues. V gave up 0 bases and J gave up 4 bases, with 7 bases separating them. CDR1 SGHNT and CDR2 YYREEE come from the germline V gene (reference sequence).

The chain employs TRBV7-2 and TRBJ2-1, with TRBD2 matching over 14 bases. V lost 5 bases, J lost 9 bases, and 6 bases stayed unmatched. The CDR3 runs 15 residues. CDR1 is SGHTA and CDR2 is FQGNSA in the germline V gene. This chain's CDR3 is CASSEGLAGVGEQFF. Here the CDR3 DNA reads TGTGCCAGCAGCGAGGGACTAGCGGGAGTGGGTGAGCAGTTCTTC.

The chain couples TRBV5-1 to TRBJ2-1, with 8 bases that match TRBD1. The CDR3 contains 15 residues. Trimming cost V 1 base and J 6 bases; bases outside gene matches: 6. The germline V gene has CDR1 SGHRS and CDR2 YFSETQ. CDR3 sequence: CASSLWLDRANEQFF. The CDR3 DNA is TGCGCCAGCAGCTTGTGGCTGGACAGGGCCAATGAGCAGTTCTTC.

The chain joins TRBV19 to TRBJ2-4; TRBD2 matches at 7 bases. The CDR3 runs 16 residues. The germline gives CDR1 LNHDA, CDR2 SQIVND (reference sequence). V was clipped by 5 bases and J by 1 base; unmatched bases: 8. DNA for the CDR3: TGTGCCAGTAGTCAACCGGGGGAGGGGGCCAAAAACATTCAGTACTTC. The encoded protein is CASSQPGEGAKNIQYF.

This chain's CDR3 is CASSQGLPGGSSGNTIYF. The CDR3 nucleotides read TGCGCCAGCAGCCAAGGTCTGCCAGGGGGAAGCTCTGGAAACACCATATATTTT. The genes are TRBV4-1 and TRBJ1-3, with TRBD1 matching 7 bases. Trimming cost V 1 base and J 0 bases; bases outside gene matches: 9. Germline assignment: CDR1 MGHRA and CDR2 YSYEKL. The CDR3 spans 18 residues.

This chain connects TRBV27 to TRBJ1-2; D remains ambiguous. From germline, CDR1 is MNHEY and CDR2 SMNVEV (reference sequence). The V end lost 7 bases, the J end lost 4 bases, and 19 bases lay between the germline ends. This CDR3 region has 15 residues. The CDR3 is CASKSYDSSGYGYTF. The CDR3 region has the DNA TGTGCCAGCAAGTCCTATGATAGTTCGGGCTATGGCTACACCTTC.

This sequence joins TRBV25-1 and TRBJ1-4; 8 bases fit TRBD1. CDR3 length: 14 amino acids. CDR1 and CDR2 from the germline V gene are MGHDK and SYGVNS. Germline trimming cut 4 bases from V and 6 bases from J; bases unmatched to any gene: 4. Here the CDR3 reads CASSAQGAHEKLFF. DNA for the CDR3: TGTGCCAGCAGTGCGCAGGGGGCGCATGAAAAACTGTTTTTT.

The chain combines TRBV27 with TRBJ1-1; D uncertain. V was shortened by 3 bases and J by 1 base, with 9 bases between the two germline ends. The CDR3 extends over 14 amino acids. From germline, CDR1 is MNHEY and CDR2 SMNVEV (reference sequence). DNA of the CDR3: TGTGCCAGCAGTTTTAGGCCTGAGAACACTGAAGCTTTCTTT. Residues: CASSFRPENTEAFF.

J is TRBJ1-2 and V is TRBV24-1, with unresolved D. CDR1 and CDR2 (germline): KGHDR, SFDVKD. Trimming stripped 1 base from V and 4 bases from J, with 6 bases between. The CDR3 is 13 amino acids. As DNA, the CDR3 is TGTGCCACCAGTGATTTTTCGGGCTATGGCTACACCTTC. This translates into CATSDFSGYGYTF.

The chain combines TRBV11-3 with TRBJ1-1, with D maybe TRBD1 (5 bases). This CDR3 region has 12 residues. Germline V lookup: CDR1 SGHNT, CDR2 YENEEA. V gave up 8 bases and J gave up 10 bases, with 17 bases separating them. CDR3 sequence reads: CASSGGVFGAFF. CDR3 nucleotide sequence: TGTGCCAGCTCTGGGGGGGTCTTTGGAGCTTTCTTT.

This clone was observed once. The chain employs TRBV5-5 and TRBJ1-1, with 7 bases lining up with TRBD1. Germline assignment: CDR1 SGHKS and CDR2 YYEKEE (reference sequence). Unmatched junction bases numbered 7, after V lost 4 bases and J lost 4 bases. The CDR3 runs 14 residues. CDR3 region: CASSADRLGTEAFF. CDR3 in DNA: TGTGCCAGCAGCGCGGACAGGCTTGGCACTGAAGCTTTCTTT.

The chain has TRBV7-3 and TRBJ2-1, with a weak D call TRBD2 (7 bases). Trimming shortened V by 2 bases and J by 2 bases, and 16 bases separated the two germline ends. The CDR3 sequence is 17 residues long. The germline CDR1 and CDR2 sequences are SGHTA and FQGTGA. The CDR3 here is CASSLGGGTKTYNEQFF. The CDR3 DNA reads as TGTGCCAGCAGCTTAGGGGGCGGGACTAAAACCTACAATGAGCAGTTCTTC.

V and J are TRBV4-3 and TRBJ1-1; D is unresolved. Germline V gene data show CDR1 as LGHNA and CDR2 as YSLEER. The CDR3 runs to 14 residues. V lost 2 bases and J lost 1, with 8 bases in between. The CDR3 nucleotides read TGCGCCAGCAGCCAATCCCTGGGGAACACTGAAGCTTTCTTT. It codes for CASSQSLGNTEAFF.

The gene calls are TRBV7-3 and TRBJ2-3; D not certain. This CDR3 is 15 amino acids long. Per germline, CDR1 SGHTA and CDR2 FQGTGA. The V gene lost 2 bases and the J gene lost 6 bases, with 15 bases spanning the gap. CDR3: CASSLLPPPSDTQYF. CDR3 coding DNA: TGTGCCAGCAGCTTACTCCCACCCCCCTCGGATACGCAGTATTTT.

The rearrangement uses TRBV5-4 and TRBJ1-2; unclear D gene. This CDR3 spans 13 amino acids. The germline V and J ends were trimmed by 0 bases and 4 bases, with 7 bases remaining between them. Germline V gene sequence: CDR1 SGHNT, CDR2 YYREEE (reference sequence). CDR3 protein: CASSLEQTYGYTF. CDR3 nucleotides: TGTGCCAGCAGCTTGGAACAGACCTATGGCTACACCTTC.

This clone was detected only a few times. The chain combines TRBV30 with TRBJ1-4; weak D call: TRBD1 (5 bases). V shed 2 bases and J shed 0 bases, with 13 bases lying between them. The germline V gene has CDR1 GTSNPN and CDR2 SVGIG (reference sequence). CDR3 size: 16 residues. The CDR3 protein is CAWSKTLGATNEKLFF. The CDR3 nucleotides are TGTGCCTGGAGTAAAACTCTAGGGGCAACTAATGAAAAACTGTTTTTT.

V usage is TRBV6-6 and J usage is TRBJ1-5, with no clear D. This CDR3 contains 14 residues. Germline values: CDR1 MNHNY, CDR2 SVGAGI (reference sequence). V was trimmed by 2 bases and J by 3 bases, leaving 8 bases between them. CDR3 DNA: TGTGCCAGCAGTTACGGCGGACTCAATCAGCCCCAGCATTTT. Protein product: CASSYGGLNQPQHF.

The rearrangement joins TRBV2 to TRBJ1-2; D might be TRBD1 (5 bases). Germline CDR1 and CDR2: SNHLY and FYNNEI. CDR3 length: 14 amino acids. V was clipped by 7 bases and J by 4 bases, with 16 bases between them. CDR3 sequence reads: CASTKAAGLYGYTF. The DNA of the CDR3 is TGTGCCAGCACCAAAGCCGCGGGGCTCTATGGCTACACCTTC.

This rearrangement joins TRBV29-1 to TRBJ2-5; the D gene is possibly TRBD1 (6 bases). With 7 bases removed from V and 4 bases from J, the gap between germline ends came to 13 bases. The CDR3 consists of 12 residues. The germline V gene encodes CDR1 SQVTM and CDR2 ANQGSEA. CDR3 region: CSGGPRGETQYF. The CDR3 bases are TGCAGCGGGGGGCCTAGAGGAGAGACCCAGTACTTC.

The V gene is TRBV28, the J gene TRBJ2-5; 7 nucleotides align to TRBD1. This CDR3 spans 14 amino acids. Germline trimming cut 3 bases from V and 6 bases from J; bases unmatched to any gene: 7. CDR1 and CDR2 (germline): MDHEN, SYDVKM. Here the CDR3 reads CASSLLGGMKTQYF. The CDR3 DNA follows: TGTGCCAGCAGTTTGCTAGGGGGCATGAAGACCCAGTACTTC. The whole variable domain, remainder taken from reference TRBV28 and TRBJ2-5, is DVKVTQSSRYLVKRTGEKVFLECVQDMDHENMFWYRQDPGLGLRLIYFSYDVKMKEKGDIPEGYSVSREKKERFSLILESASTNQTSMYLCASSLLGGMKTQYFGPGTRLLVL.

The V and J genes are TRBV5-1 and TRBJ1-1; no firm D call. V shed 5 bases and J shed 1 base, with 9 bases lying between them. The germline V gene has CDR1 SGHRS and CDR2 YFSETQ. This CDR3 has 13 amino acids. CDR3 loop: CASRTSRNTEAFF. CDR3 DNA: TGCGCCAGCAGAACCAGCAGGAACACTGAAGCTTTCTTT. Drawing the rest from reference TRBV5-1 and TRBJ1-1, the complete variable domain is KAGVTQTPRYLIKTRGQQVTLSCSPISGHRSVSWYQQTPGQGLQFLFEYFSETQRNKGNFPGRFSGRQFSNSRSEMNVSTLELGDSALYLCASRTSRNTEAFFGQGTRLTVV.

J is TRBJ2-3 and V is TRBV19, with 12 positions matching TRBD2. From germline, CDR1 is LNHDA and CDR2 SQIVND (reference sequence). The CDR3 is 15 residues long. The V gene end was trimmed by 5 bases and the J gene end by 4 bases; junction bases not matched to a gene: 4. Here the CDR3 DNA reads TGTGCCAGTAGTCGGCTAGCGGGAGGGCCAGATACGCAGTATTTT. Amino acid sequence: CASSRLAGGPDTQYF.